Following are 31 T cell receptor beta chains from one sample sequenced in a study of blood T cell repertoires in COVID-19. Data came from immunoSEQ multiplex PCR; TCRdb stores just in-frame clones and leaves some out. The sample lists 390,000 or so clones, 90% occurring once. Sequenced sample: peripheral blood. Receptors originate from a man between 18 and 29 years old with active or convalescent COVID-19.

CDR3 protein: CASRIQGSRGYTF. CDR3 sequence (DNA): TGTGCCAGCAGAATACAGGGTAGCCGTGGCTACACCTTC. V gene TRBV28 combines with J gene TRBJ1-2; perhaps TRBD1 as D (6 bases). The V and J ends lost 6 bases and 7 bases respectively, with 15 bases between them. CDR1 MDHEN and CDR2 SYDVKM come from the germline V gene. CDR3 length: 13 amino acids.

This clone was recorded once. J is TRBJ1-2 and V is TRBV19; the match to TRBD1 covers 10 bases. Looked up from germline, CDR1 is LNHDA and CDR2 is SQIVND (reference sequence). The CDR3 has 14 residues. V shed 8 bases, J shed 6 bases, and the junction held 9 bases outside the gene matches. DNA for the CDR3: TGTGCCAGTTCCGGGACAGGGGATTTCGATGGCTACACCTTC. Translated, it gives CASSGTGDFDGYTF.

The gene calls are TRBV19 and TRBJ2-1; TRBD2 matches 10 bases. The CDR3 runs 18 residues. Germline V gene data show CDR1 as LNHDA and CDR2 as SQIVND (reference sequence). V was pared by 5 bases and J by 5 bases, with 15 bases of the junction left unmatched. The CDR3 nucleotides are TGTGCCAGTAGTTCCGGACCATTAGCGGGAGGCACGCACAATGAGCAGTTCTTC. Amino acid sequence: CASSSGPLAGGTHNEQFF.

The chain uses TRBV5-1 and TRBJ2-5, with D possibly TRBD1 on 6 matching bases. Trimming cost V 4 bases and J 5 bases, with 21 bases left between them. The CDR3 totals 16 residues. Germline V CDR1 and CDR2: SGHRS, YFSETQ. The CDR3 nucleotides are TGCGCCAGCAGCAGAACCGGGACACAGGGATTGGAGACCCAGTACTTC. Its protein is CASSRTGTQGLETQYF.

J is TRBJ1-6 and V is TRBV19, with 11 nucleotides matching TRBD1. Germline values: CDR1 LNHDA, CDR2 SQIVND (reference sequence). The CDR3 runs 17 residues. After removal of 6 bases from V and 1 base from J, the junction contained 5 bases not matched to a gene. In DNA form, the CDR3 reads TGTGCCAGTAGAGGAGGACAGGGGGCATCCTATAATTCACCCCTCCACTTT. Its translation: CASRGGQGASYNSPLHF.

The chain carries TRBV3-1 (or the pseudogene TRBV3-2) and TRBJ2-1, with 10 bases matching TRBD2. This CDR3 spans 19 amino acids. After removal of 4 bases from V and 6 bases from J, the junction contained 18 bases not matched to a gene. The V gene's germline CDR1 is LGHDT and CDR2 YNNKEL (reference sequence). This CDR3 reads CASSRMRGNSGRLINEQFF. In nucleotides, the CDR3 is TGTGCCAGCAGCCGAATGCGGGGAAATAGCGGGAGGTTGATCAATGAGCAGTTCTTC.

This rearrangement joins TRBV5-1 to TRBJ1-1, with TRBD1 matching 11 bases. The germline V gene has CDR1 SGHRS and CDR2 YFSETQ. The CDR3 covers 16 residues. The junction had 4 bases not matched to a gene; V was cut back by 1 base and J by 2 bases. DNA of the CDR3: TGCGCCAGCAGCTTGTCTGGGACAGGGGGAAACACTGAAGCTTTCTTT. Its protein is CASSLSGTGGNTEAFF.

This chain connects TRBV7-3 to TRBJ2-7; 8 bases line up with TRBD2. CDR3 length: 15 amino acids. Per the germline V gene, CDR1 is SGHTA and CDR2 is FQGTGA. V shed 3 bases and J 3 bases; nucleotides not matched to a gene: 7. In DNA, the CDR3 is TGTGCCAGCAGCTTGCGGTCTAGCGGGTTCTACGAGCAGTACTTC. Amino acid sequence: CASSLRSSGFYEQYF.

The chain has TRBV27 and TRBJ1-6; no clear D gene. The CDR3 is 17 amino acids. CDR1 is MNHEY, CDR2 SMNVEV, per germline (reference sequence). V shed 0 bases and J shed 0 bases, with 9 bases lying between them. CDR3 sequence (DNA): TGTGCCAGCAGTTTATCCCCCAATCCCTCCTATAATTCACCCCTCCACTTT. Translating it yields CASSLSPNPSYNSPLHF.

V gene TRBV7-8 combines with J gene TRBJ1-1; weak D call: TRBD1 (5 bases). Trimming shortened V by 5 bases and J by 1 base, and 8 bases separated the two germline ends. In germline, CDR1 is SGHVS, CDR2 FQNEAQ. The CDR3 has 13 residues. CDR3 protein: CASSMTENTEAFF. Written as DNA, the CDR3 is TGTGCCAGCAGCATGACAGAGAACACTGAAGCTTTCTTT. Complete variable domain (other parts from reference TRBV7-8 and TRBJ1-1): GAGVSQSPRYKVAKRGQDVALRCDPISGHVSLFWYQQALGQGPEFLTYFQNEAQLDKSGLPSDRFFAERPEGSVSTLKIQRTQQEDSAVYLCASSMTENTEAFFGQGTRLTVV.

V usage is TRBV6-2 or TRBV6-3 and J usage is TRBJ2-7; 7 bases are shared with TRBD1. Germline CDR1 MNHEY, CDR2 SVGEGT. V lost 2 bases, J lost 1 base, and 8 bases stayed unmatched. CDR3 length: 16 residues. Here the CDR3 DNA reads TGTGCCAGCAGTTACCCTCCGGGACAGCGATCCTACGAGCAGTACTTC. Protein product: CASSYPPGQRSYEQYF.

The rearrangement links TRBV28 to TRBJ2-7; 7 bases map to TRBD1. The germline gives CDR1 MDHEN, CDR2 SYDVKM. After removal of 5 bases from V and 4 bases from J, the junction contained 5 bases not matched to a gene. The CDR3 contains 13 residues. CDR3 in DNA: TGTGCCAGCAGTCCACAGGGGAAATACGAGCAGTACTTC. It translates to CASSPQGKYEQYF.

The genes are TRBV14 and TRBJ2-7; 7 bases map to TRBD1. CDR1 and CDR2 (germline): SGHDN, FVKESK. The length of the CDR3 is 15 residues. With V trimmed by 4 bases and J by 1 base, 7 bases remained unmatched. The CDR3 nucleotides read TGTGCCAGCAGCCTCTACCGGGACAGATCCTACGAGCAGTACTTC. As protein: CASSLYRDRSYEQYF.

This clone has just a few counts. The CDR3 bases are TGTGCCAGCAGTTTCCAGGGACAGGGACACGAGCAGTACTTC. This translates into CASSFQGQGHEQYF. The chain joins TRBV28 to TRBJ2-7; TRBD1 aligns across 9 bases. CDR1 and CDR2 (germline): MDHEN, SYDVKM. Trimming cost V 3 bases and J 5 bases; bases outside gene matches: 5. The CDR3 consists of 14 residues.

This chain links TRBV18 with TRBJ1-1, with unresolved D. V dropped 1 base and J dropped 4 bases, with 10 bases sitting between them. Per the germline V gene, CDR1 is KGHSH and CDR2 is LQKENI. This CDR3 comprises 14 residues. In nucleotides, the CDR3 is TGTGCCAGCTCACCACAGGGTGGGAGCACTGAAGCTTTCTTT. This gives the protein CASSPQGGSTEAFF.

The CDR3 spells CASSQGLAGGSYNEQFF. The CDR3 coding sequence is TGTGCCAGCAGCCAGGGACTAGCGGGGGGGTCCTACAATGAGCAGTTCTTC. The chain has TRBV5-6 and TRBJ2-1, with 16 bases that match TRBD2. Germline loops: CDR1 SGHDT, CDR2 YYEEEE. With 4 bases clipped from V and 1 base from J, the junction kept 2 bases outside the gene matches. The CDR3 totals 17 residues.

V is TRBV28 and J is TRBJ1-6, with no clear D. Germline loops: CDR1 MDHEN, CDR2 SYDVKM. This CDR3 spans 15 amino acids. V was shortened by 6 bases and J by 3 bases, with 12 bases between the two germline ends. Here the CDR3 reads CASRLAVNYNSPLHF. In nucleotides, the CDR3 is TGTGCCAGCAGGCTGGCAGTTAACTATAATTCACCCCTCCACTTT.

The chain's CDR3 is CASSLGLGEQYF. For the CDR3, the DNA is TGTGCCAGCAGCTTAGGGCTAGGCGAGCAGTACTTC. This chain uses TRBV7-2 with TRBJ2-7, with unresolved D. V lost 1 base to trimming and J lost 6 bases, with 7 bases between them. The germline V gene has CDR1 SGHTA and CDR2 FQGNSA. CDR3 size: 12 residues. Using reference TRBV7-2 and TRBJ2-7 for the parts outside the CDR3, the full variable domain is GAGVSQSPSNKVTEKGKDVELRCDPISGHTALYWYRQSLGQGLEFLIYFQGNSAPDKSGLPSDRFSAERTGGSVSTLTIQRTQQEDSAVYLCASSLGLGEQYFGPGTRLTVT.

The CDR3 reads CASSSTGTGRMEKLFF. The CDR3 DNA reads TGTGCCAGCAGCTCGACCGGGACAGGGCGAATGGAAAAACTGTTTTTT. The chain links TRBV28 to TRBJ1-4, with 9 bases fitting TRBD1. Germline assignment: CDR1 MDHEN and CDR2 SYDVKM. With V trimmed by 6 bases and J by 8 bases, 13 bases remained unmatched. The CDR3 is made up of 16 amino acids.

The chain carries TRBV27 and TRBJ2-3, with 11 positions matching TRBD2. The CDR3 is made up of 15 amino acids. Germline V gene data show CDR1 as MNHEY and CDR2 as SMNVEV (reference sequence). After removal of 6 bases from V and 3 bases from J, the junction contained 5 bases not matched to a gene. The CDR3 loop reads CASSYTSGSTDTQYF. CDR3 sequence (DNA): TGTGCCAGCAGCTACACTAGCGGGAGTACAGATACGCAGTATTTT.

V is TRBV13 and J is TRBJ1-2; no clear D gene. The CDR3 is 15 residues long. Looked up from germline, CDR1 is PRHDT and CDR2 is FYEKMQ (reference sequence). Trimming pared 3 bases from V and 2 bases from J, leaving 13 bases between. CDR3 bases: TGTGCCAGCAGCTTCAGTGGTGGTTGGAACTATGGCTACACCTTC. Translated, it gives CASSFSGGWNYGYTF.

The chain carries TRBV4-2 and TRBJ1-4; a possible D gene is TRBD1 (6 bases). Germline V gene lookup returns CDR1 LGHNA and CDR2 YNFKEQ. V was shortened by 2 bases and J by 6 bases, with 13 bases between the two germline ends. The length of the CDR3 is 15 residues. CDR3 sequence reads: CASSQTRGWDEKLFF. The DNA for the CDR3 is TGTGCCAGCAGCCAAACGAGGGGGTGGGATGAAAAACTGTTTTTT.

The CDR3 DNA is TGTGCCAGCGTCGGGACTAGGTACACCGGGGAGCTGTTTTTT. Protein: CASVGTRYTGELFF. This chain uses TRBV28 with TRBJ2-2; TRBD2 matches 8 bases. This CDR3 region has 14 residues. Germline V gene lookup returns CDR1 MDHEN and CDR2 SYDVKM. The J segment lost 3 bases and the V segment lost 8 bases, leaving 5 bases of the junction unmatched.

The chain's CDR3 is CATSDRSGVGDTQYF. The CDR3 DNA sequence: TGTGCCACCAGTGATAGGTCGGGAGTGGGAGATACGCAGTATTTT. The rearrangement links TRBV24-1 to TRBJ2-3; D possibly corresponds to TRBD2 (6 bases). V was pared by 3 bases and J by 5 bases, with 14 bases between. Germline CDR1 and CDR2: KGHDR and SFDVKD. CDR3 length equals 15 residues.

The rearrangement joins TRBV7-2 to TRBJ1-3, with 10 bases aligning to TRBD1. V gave up 3 bases and J gave up 4 bases; unmatched junction bases: 12. This CDR3 spans 18 amino acids. The germline V gene encodes CDR1 SGHTA and CDR2 FQGNSA. The CDR3 nucleotides read TGTGCCAGCAGCTTTCGGGACAGGGGTAAAAGGGGGGGAAACACCATATATTTT. Protein sequence: CASSFRDRGKRGGNTIYF.

The chain combines TRBV5-1 with TRBJ2-5; tentatively, D is TRBD1 (6 bases). CDR3 length: 15 amino acids. V was pared by 4 bases and J by 5 bases, with 18 bases between. Germline loops: CDR1 SGHRS, CDR2 YFSETQ. For the CDR3, the DNA is TGCGCCAGCAGCCTGGGCCAGGGGTGGGCGGAGACCCAGTACTTC. It codes for CASSLGQGWAETQYF. The whole variable domain, filled in from reference TRBV5-1 and TRBJ2-5, reads KAGVTQTPRYLIKTRGQQVTLSCSPISGHRSVSWYQQTPGQGLQFLFEYFSETQRNKGNFPGRFSGRQFSNSRSEMNVSTLELGDSALYLCASSLGQGWAETQYFGPGTRLLVL.

The chain recombines TRBV27 with TRBJ1-1; D is unclear. Germline V gene data show CDR1 as MNHEY and CDR2 as SMNVEV (reference sequence). The CDR3 runs to 13 residues. Trimming stripped 8 bases from V and 1 base from J, with 11 bases between. The CDR3 region has the DNA TGTGCCAGCTCGGCGGGCAGGAACACTGAAGCTTTCTTT. Its protein product is CASSAGRNTEAFF.

This clone was seen only a few times. The V gene is TRBV28, the J gene TRBJ1-5, with 10 positions matching TRBD1. The CDR3 spans 16 residues. The V gene's germline CDR1 is MDHEN and CDR2 SYDVKM. V was pared by 6 bases and J by 8 bases, with 13 bases of the junction left unmatched. The CDR3 is CASSLYPTGGAEPQHF. Here the CDR3 DNA reads TGTGCCAGCAGCCTCTACCCGACAGGGGGCGCGGAGCCCCAGCATTTT.

The chain joins TRBV7-8 to TRBJ1-4; no reliable D call. CDR1 and CDR2 (germline): SGHVS, FQNEAQ. This CDR3 is 15 amino acids long. Trimming pared 1 base from V and 6 bases from J, leaving 12 bases between. In DNA, the CDR3 is TGTGCCAGCAGCTTAGGGCGAGGGAGGGATGAAAAACTGTTTTTT. Translated: CASSLGRGRDEKLFF.

This clone was picked up one time. The J gene is TRBJ2-1, the V gene TRBV4-3; D is perhaps TRBD1 (7 bases). V was trimmed by 0 bases and J by 2 bases, leaving 14 bases between them. CDR3 size: 17 residues. Germline CDR1 LGHNA, CDR2 YSLEER. CDR3 protein: CASSQDSAGQTYNEQFF. In DNA form, the CDR3 reads TGCGCCAGCAGCCAAGATTCTGCGGGACAGACCTACAATGAGCAGTTCTTC.

The chain is built from TRBV4-1 and TRBJ2-3, with 13 nucleotides matching TRBD2. With 1 base clipped from V and 0 bases from J, the junction kept 4 bases outside the gene matches. Looked up from germline, CDR1 is MGHRA and CDR2 is YSYEKL. CDR3 length equals 18 residues. CDR3 in DNA: TGCGCCAGCAGCCAAGGGACTAGCGGGAGCCTTAGCACAGATACGCAGTATTTT. Residues: CASSQGTSGSLSTDTQYF.